This T cell receptor beta chain appears in the sequencing data of a study of T cell clones after liver transplantation. On the study more broadly: Without induction therapy, subjects received standard immunosuppression until 12-24 months post-transplant.

A word on this clone: Its antigen is still unknown.

Study-wide results and caveats: These preliminary findings come from unstandardized post-transplant sampling times.

Data came from immunoSEQ multiplex PCR; TCRdb stores just in-frame clones and leaves some out. Of some 61,000 clones in the sample, around 70% were seen once. The source was CD4+ T cells from blood, collected at the 22-month timepoint. This receptor was identified in a human patient who received a liver transplant. Some T cells may originate from the graft donor.

This CDR3 reads CASTPYVQGGYNGEQFF. CDR3 coding DNA: TGTGCCAGTACACCGTACGTCCAGGGGGGCTATAACGGTGAGCAGTTCTTC. The chain recombines TRBV19 with TRBJ2-1; maybe TRBD1 (7 bases). V lost 7 bases to trimming and J lost 9 bases, with 28 bases between them. CDR1 LNHDA and CDR2 SQIVND come from the germline V gene (reference sequence). The CDR3 totals 17 residues. The full variable domain, completed using reference TRBV19 and TRBJ2-1, is DGGITQSPKYLFRKEGQNVTLSCEQNLNHDAMYWYRQDPGQGLRLIYYSQIVNDFQKGDIAEGYSVSREKKESFPLTVTSAQKNPTAFYLCASTPYVQGGYNGEQFFGPGTRLTVL.